This T cell receptor beta chain was recorded in a study of T-cell reconstitution after alpha-beta-depleted transplantation in children. In its sample, this clonotype was seen a few times. Its target is unknown. Study-wide results and limits: It was reported that alpha-beta T cells came from several hundred expanded graft clones (about two months after transplant).

The germline gives CDR1 MGHRA, CDR2 YSYEKL. This CDR3 is 14 amino acids long. Trimming cost V 2 bases and J 3 bases, with 8 bases left between them. Preparation of the TCRbeta library was carried out with unique molecular identifiers. TCRdb itself ran the PCR reads through MiXCR, one entry per CDR3 protein. The repertoire has 700,000 to 850,000 distinct CDR3 sequences, less than 20% of them found once; the top ten carry roughly 5%. Sample: PBMCs, mostly from graft donor cells, taken 360 days after TCRalphabeta/CD19-depleted stem cell transplant. The TCR was taken from a male patient younger than 18 who had a stem cell transplant for acute lymphoblastic leukemia, so the T cells may come from the graft donor. This sequence joins TRBV4-1 and TRBJ1-3; no clear D gene. CDR3 sequence: CASSQFYSGNTIYF. CDR3 sequence (DNA): TGCGCCAGCAGCCAATTTTATAGTGGAAACACCATATATTTT.